This entry lists 19 T cell receptor beta chains sequenced from one sample in a study of cytomegalovirus exposure and HLA in healthy donors. 60 Vbeta and 13 Jbeta primers were used in PCR. Here immunoSEQ multiplex PCR was the method, and the copy in TCRdb shows in-frame clones only, minus some. Recorded for this sample: 110,000 to 150,000 clones. The specimen was PBMCs. These receptors were collected from a man aged 35 to 55 in good health and CMV-seronegative.

This chain links TRBV9 with TRBJ1-2; tentative D call: TRBD1 (5 bases). Germline V gives CDR1 SGDLS, CDR2 YYNGEE. V dropped 4 bases and J dropped 4 bases, with 11 bases sitting between them. The CDR3 is 13 residues long. CDR3 DNA sequence: TGTGCCAGCAGCAACGTACAGGTCTATGGCTACACCTTC. It yields the protein CASSNVQVYGYTF.

The V and J genes are TRBV10-3 and TRBJ2-3, with D possibly matching TRBD2 (6 bases). V was clipped by 0 bases and J by 3 bases, with 13 bases between them. This CDR3 comprises 16 residues. Germline CDR1 is ENHRY and CDR2 is SYGVKD. CDR3 region: CAISESLGGGTDTQYF. The CDR3 region has the DNA TGTGCCATCAGTGAGTCGTTGGGGGGAGGAACAGATACGCAGTATTTT.

The V gene is TRBV29-1, the J gene TRBJ2-1, with TRBD1 as a possible D gene (5 bases). From germline, CDR1 is SQVTM and CDR2 ANQGSEA. Trimming stripped 3 bases from V and 8 bases from J, with 14 bases between. The CDR3 is 13 amino acids. The chain's CDR3 is CSVDSLQGYEQFF. The CDR3 DNA sequence: TGCAGCGTTGATAGTCTCCAGGGTTATGAGCAGTTCTTC.

In DNA form, the CDR3 reads TGTGCCAGCAGCGGGACAGTTTCTGGAAACACCATATATTTT. Its translation is CASSGTVSGNTIYF. The chain employs TRBV6-6 and TRBJ1-3, with 7 positions matching TRBD1. Germline assignment: CDR1 MNHNY and CDR2 SVGAGI (reference sequence). Germline trimming cut 6 bases from V and 1 base from J; bases unmatched to any gene: 3. This CDR3 has 14 residues.

This chain links TRBV5-4 with TRBJ2-5, with 9 bases that match TRBD1. The CDR3 is made up of 14 amino acids. Per germline, CDR1 SGHNT and CDR2 YYREEE (reference sequence). After removal of 2 bases from V and 2 bases from J, the junction contained 1 base not matched to a gene. Here the CDR3 reads CASSFGQGQETQYF. CDR3 DNA: TGTGCCAGCAGCTTCGGACAGGGGCAAGAGACCCAGTACTTC.

The CDR3 sequence is CASSLGGGRSYEQYF. Written as DNA, the CDR3 is TGTGCCAGCAGCTTAGGAGGGGGAAGGTCCTACGAGCAGTACTTC. The chain uses TRBV7-2 and TRBJ2-7; D might be TRBD1 (6 bases). CDR3 length equals 15 residues. Germline CDR1 SGHTA, CDR2 FQGNSA. Trimming took 1 base from V and 1 from J, leaving 11 bases between them.

This chain joins TRBV6-5 and TRBJ1-6, with 9 positions matching TRBD1. Germline lookup yields CDR1 MNHEY and CDR2 SVGAGI. This CDR3 is built from 15 residues. With 3 bases clipped from V and 6 bases from J, the junction kept 3 bases outside the gene matches. In DNA form, the CDR3 reads TGTGCCAGCAGTTATGGGACAGGGTTTAATTCACCCCTCCACTTT. Translation gives CASSYGTGFNSPLHF.

The chain employs TRBV19 and TRBJ2-7, with 9 nucleotides matching TRBD1. Germline CDR1 reads LNHDA; CDR2 reads SQIVND (reference sequence). The V gene end was trimmed by 6 bases and the J gene end by 4 bases; junction bases not matched to a gene: 10. CDR3 size: 15 residues. CDR3 DNA sequence: TGTGCCAGTAGCCCCTCCGGGACAGGGTTGTACGAGCAGTACTTC. Amino acid sequence: CASSPSGTGLYEQYF.

As regards this clone: One end of the junction does not line up with germline, which may come from a read error. This rearrangement joins TRBV27 to TRBJ1-6, with 10 bases matching TRBD1. Germline lookup yields CDR1 MNHEY and CDR2 SMNVEV (reference sequence). The CDR3 sequence is 19 residues long. As DNA, the CDR3 is TGTGCCAGCAGGCGAACCATTGGGACAGGGGCGATAAATAATTCACCCCTCTACTTT. It yields the protein CASRRTIGTGAINNSPLYF.

The chain combines TRBV28 with TRBJ1-3; the D gene is possibly TRBD1 (5 bases). The V gene's germline CDR1 is MDHEN and CDR2 SYDVKM. Trimming took off 3 bases at V and 3 bases at J, with 9 bases between the two ends. The CDR3 sequence is 14 residues long. The CDR3 loop is CASSFAGLGNTIYF. The DNA for the CDR3 is TGTGCCAGCAGTTTCGCGGGACTTGGAAACACCATATATTTT.

The chain has TRBV5-1 and TRBJ2-1, with D perhaps TRBD2 (5 bases). The CDR3 is made up of 15 amino acids. The ends were cut back, 4 bases at V and 0 bases at J, with 11 bases in the middle. CDR1 is SGHRS and CDR2 is YFSETQ in the germline V gene. The CDR3 nucleotides read TGCGCCAGCAGCCCGACGGGGAGCTCCTACAATGAGCAGTTCTTC. Its translation: CASSPTGSSYNEQFF.

V and J are TRBV4-2 and TRBJ1-4; the D gene is possibly TRBD1 (5 bases). This CDR3 region has 13 residues. The V gene lost 7 bases and the J gene lost 8 bases, with 14 bases spanning the gap. CDR1 and CDR2 from the germline V gene are LGHNA and YNFKEQ. The DNA for the CDR3 is TGTGCCAGCACCCCCAGGGAGGGGGAAAAACTGTTTTTT. Translating it yields CASTPREGEKLFF.

The V gene is TRBV9, the J gene TRBJ1-2; the D is unclear. Germline V gives CDR1 SGDLS, CDR2 YYNGEE. The length of the CDR3 is 14 residues. Trimming pared 0 bases from V and 4 bases from J, leaving 10 bases between. The CDR3 loop reads CASSVDAAPYGYTF. In DNA, the CDR3 is TGTGCCAGCAGCGTAGACGCGGCCCCCTATGGCTACACCTTC. Drawing the rest from reference TRBV9 and TRBJ1-2, the complete variable domain is DSGVTQTPKHLITATGQRVTLRCSPRSGDLSVYWYQQSLDQGLQFLIQYYNGEERAKGNILERFSAQQFPDLHSELNLSSLELGDSALYFCASSVDAAPYGYTFGSGTRLTVV.

The V gene is TRBV7-8, the J gene TRBJ1-1, with 10 bases that match TRBD1. The CDR3 runs to 16 residues. Germline V gene sequence: CDR1 SGHVS, CDR2 FQNEAQ. V shed 0 bases and J 4 bases; nucleotides not matched to a gene: 5. The CDR3: CASSLAPRTGGTEAFF. The CDR3 nucleotides are TGTGCCAGCAGCTTAGCGCCTCGGACAGGGGGCACTGAAGCTTTCTTT.

This rearrangement joins TRBV7-2 to TRBJ2-7; 7 nucleotides line up with TRBD1. The V and J ends lost 5 bases and 2 bases, in that order; junction bases with no gene match: 15. CDR3 length equals 17 residues. Germline V gene data show CDR1 as SGHTA and CDR2 as FQGNSA. The CDR3 sequence: CASSPLRFSGQPYEQYF. The CDR3 DNA follows: TGTGCCAGCAGCCCCCTTCGATTTTCGGGACAGCCCTACGAGCAGTACTTC.

The V call is TRBV6-5, the J call TRBJ1-2; unclear D gene. Trimming left V 6 bases short and J 0 bases short, with 14 bases between. Looked up from germline, CDR1 is MNHEY and CDR2 is SVGAGI. The CDR3 runs 15 residues. The CDR3 loop reads CASSPRHVPNYGYTF. For the CDR3, the DNA is TGTGCCAGCAGCCCCAGGCACGTACCTAACTATGGCTACACCTTC.

The chain employs TRBV5-4 and TRBJ2-7; a weak D match, TRBD1 (5 bases). The CDR3 spans 13 residues. The germline V gene encodes CDR1 SGHNT and CDR2 YYREEE (reference sequence). V was clipped by 2 bases and J by 2 bases, with 8 bases between them. For the CDR3, the DNA is TGTGCCAGCAGCTTTAAAGGGGCCTACGAGCAGTACTTC. Amino acid sequence: CASSFKGAYEQYF.

The chain joins TRBV5-6 to TRBJ1-1; D is perhaps TRBD1 (5 bases). The CDR3 length is 15 residues. Per the germline V gene, CDR1 is SGHDT and CDR2 is YYEEEE. Trimming shortened V by 1 base and J by 2 bases, and 12 bases separated the two germline ends. CDR3 bases: TGTGCCAGCAGCTTGTTATCTGGGGCTAACACTGAAGCTTTCTTT. The encoded protein is CASSLLSGANTEAFF.

V is TRBV6-1 and J is TRBJ1-4; D is uncertain. The V and J ends lost 4 bases and 0 bases respectively, with 9 bases between them. The CDR3 extends over 15 amino acids. Germline V gene data show CDR1 as MNHNS and CDR2 as SASEGT. CDR3 DNA sequence: TGTGCCAGCAGTGGTGCTAGCGCAACTAATGAAAAACTGTTTTTT. Translated, it gives CASSGASATNEKLFF.